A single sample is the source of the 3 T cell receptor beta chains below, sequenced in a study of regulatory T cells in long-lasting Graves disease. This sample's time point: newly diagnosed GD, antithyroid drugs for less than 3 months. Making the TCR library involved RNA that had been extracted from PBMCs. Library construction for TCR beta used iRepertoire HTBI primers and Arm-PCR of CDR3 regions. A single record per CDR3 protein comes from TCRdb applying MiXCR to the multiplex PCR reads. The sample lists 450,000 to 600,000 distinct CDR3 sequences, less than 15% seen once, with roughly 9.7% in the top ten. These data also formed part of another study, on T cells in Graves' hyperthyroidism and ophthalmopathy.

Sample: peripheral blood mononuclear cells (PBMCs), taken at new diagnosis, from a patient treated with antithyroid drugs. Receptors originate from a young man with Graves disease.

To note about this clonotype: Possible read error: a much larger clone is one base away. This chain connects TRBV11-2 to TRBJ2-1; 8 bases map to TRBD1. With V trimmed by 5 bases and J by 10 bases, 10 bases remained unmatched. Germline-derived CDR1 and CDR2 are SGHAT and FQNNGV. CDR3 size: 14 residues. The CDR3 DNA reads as TGTGCCAGCAGCACTCGGACAGGGTCTAACGAGCAGTTCTTC. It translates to CASSTRTGSNEQFF.

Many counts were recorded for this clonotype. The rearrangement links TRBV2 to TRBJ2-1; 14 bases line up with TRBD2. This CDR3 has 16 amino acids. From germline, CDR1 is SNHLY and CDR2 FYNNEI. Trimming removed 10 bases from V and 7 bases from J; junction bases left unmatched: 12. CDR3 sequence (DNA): TGTGCCATCCTAAGACTAGCGGGAGGGCCGGGGAATGAGCAGTTCTTC. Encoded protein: CAILRLAGGPGNEQFF.

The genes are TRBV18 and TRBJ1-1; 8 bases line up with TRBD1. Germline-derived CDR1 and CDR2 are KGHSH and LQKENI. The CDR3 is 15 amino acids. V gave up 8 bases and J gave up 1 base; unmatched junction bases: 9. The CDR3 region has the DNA TGTGCCAGCACCGGACAGGGTATGAGGAACACTGAAGCTTTCTTT. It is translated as CASTGQGMRNTEAFF.